The clone carrying this T cell receptor beta chain was seen only a few times. Antigen: not known. Use of 60 Vbeta and 13 Jbeta primers characterized the PCR. In the authors' methods: About 9.9 million shared chains were among around 80 million unique TCR beta chains counted in a later analysis. Profiled with immunoSEQ multiplex PCR; TCRdb holds only in-frame clones, not every one. The D gene and trimming were derived from the DNA, and the V and J assignments and clone size from that table. The sample yields about 160,000 clones, 79% seen once. The sample originates from a study of cytomegalovirus exposure and HLA in healthy donors. The study's findings and limits: Common viral pathogens (according to a later analysis) appeared linked to several of the most significant clusters. Accurate prediction of most subjects' HLA-A and HLA-B alleles from TCR beta sequences was reported. The authors later linked a missense DCLRE1C variant to TCR beta V- and J-gene trimming.

Per the germline V gene, CDR1 is SEHNR and CDR2 is FQNEAQ (reference sequence). The CDR3 extends over 14 amino acids. The receptor was isolated from a man in his forties in good health and CMV-seronegative. The sample comprised PBMCs. The rearrangement uses TRBV7-9 and TRBJ2-5; the match to TRBD1 covers 9 bases. The tail of the sequence fits TRBJ2-7 better, so the J call may be wrong. The CDR3 spells CASSGDRASYEQYF. The CDR3 DNA follows: TGTGCCAGCAGCGGGGACAGGGCCTCCTACGAGCAGTACTTC.